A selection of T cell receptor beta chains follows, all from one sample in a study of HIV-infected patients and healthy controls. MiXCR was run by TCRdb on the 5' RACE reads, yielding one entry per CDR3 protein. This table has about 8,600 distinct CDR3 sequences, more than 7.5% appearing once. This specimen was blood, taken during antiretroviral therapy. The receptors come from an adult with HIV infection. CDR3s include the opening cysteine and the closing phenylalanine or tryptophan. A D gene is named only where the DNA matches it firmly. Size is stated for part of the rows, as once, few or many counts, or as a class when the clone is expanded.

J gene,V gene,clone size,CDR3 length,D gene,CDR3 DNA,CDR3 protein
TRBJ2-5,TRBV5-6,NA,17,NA,TGTGCCAGCAGCTTGGTAATCCGTCTAGCCGGGCGGGAGACCCAGTACTTC,CASSLVIRLAGRETQYF
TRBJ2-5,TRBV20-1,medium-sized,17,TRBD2,TGCAGTGCCAAGCAGGGGACTAGCGGGAGTCAACGGGAGACCCAGTACTTC,CSAKQGTSGSQRETQYF
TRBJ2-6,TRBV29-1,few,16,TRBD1,TGCAGCGTTGAACCCGGACAGGGCTCTGGGGCCAACGTCCTGACTTTC,CSVEPGQGSGANVLTF
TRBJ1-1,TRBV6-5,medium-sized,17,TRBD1,TGTGCCAGCAGTCGCCCGACAGGGGCGGCGGGGAACACTGAAGCTTTCTTT,CASSRPTGAAGNTEAFF
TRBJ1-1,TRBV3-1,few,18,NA,TGTGCCAGCAGCCCAAAACTAGGGACCGGGGCAATGAACACTGAAGCTTTCTTT,CASSPKLGTGAMNTEAFF
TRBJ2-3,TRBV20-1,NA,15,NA,TGCAGTGCTAGCAGTCCGGGACTTGGCACAGATACGCAGTATTTT,CSASSPGLGTDTQYF
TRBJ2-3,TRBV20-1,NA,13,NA,TGCAGTGTCAGAGAGGGCCAGAGGGATACGCAGTATTTT,CSVREGQRDTQYF
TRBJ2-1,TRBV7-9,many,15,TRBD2,TGTGCCAGCAGCGGGGGACTAGCGGGAAATACTGAGCAGTTCTTC,CASSGGLAGNTEQFF
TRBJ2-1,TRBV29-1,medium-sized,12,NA,TGCAGCGCCGCCCTCCCTGGTTCTGTTGACTTCTTC,CSAALPGSVDFF
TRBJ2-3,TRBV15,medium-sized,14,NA,TGTGCCACCAGCGGAAGGGGCTCGACAGATACGCAGTATTTT,CATSGRGSTDTQYF